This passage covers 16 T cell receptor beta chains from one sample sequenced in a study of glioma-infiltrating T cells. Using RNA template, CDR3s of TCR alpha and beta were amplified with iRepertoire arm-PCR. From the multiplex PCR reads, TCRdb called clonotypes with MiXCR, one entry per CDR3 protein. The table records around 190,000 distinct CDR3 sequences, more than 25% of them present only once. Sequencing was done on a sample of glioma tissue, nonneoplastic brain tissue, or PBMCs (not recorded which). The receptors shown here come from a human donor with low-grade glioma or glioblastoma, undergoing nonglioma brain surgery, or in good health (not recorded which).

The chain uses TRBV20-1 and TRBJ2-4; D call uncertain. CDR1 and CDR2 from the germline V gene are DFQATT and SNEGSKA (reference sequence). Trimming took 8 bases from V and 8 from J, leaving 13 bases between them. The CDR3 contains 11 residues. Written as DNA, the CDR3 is TGCAGTTTGTGGGCCCGGGACATTCAGTACTTC. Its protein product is CSLWARDIQYF.

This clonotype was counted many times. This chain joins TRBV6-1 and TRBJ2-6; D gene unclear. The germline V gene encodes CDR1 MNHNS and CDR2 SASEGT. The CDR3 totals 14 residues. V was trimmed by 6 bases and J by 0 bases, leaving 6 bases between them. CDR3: CASRMGSGANVLTF. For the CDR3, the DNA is TGTGCCAGCAGAATGGGCTCTGGGGCCAACGTCCTGACTTTC.

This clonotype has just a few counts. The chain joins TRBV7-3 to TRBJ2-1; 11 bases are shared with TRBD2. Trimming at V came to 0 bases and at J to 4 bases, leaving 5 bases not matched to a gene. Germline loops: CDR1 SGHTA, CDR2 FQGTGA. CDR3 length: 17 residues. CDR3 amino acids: CASSLTVGTSGYNEQFF. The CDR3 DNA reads TGTGCCAGCAGCTTAACGGTCGGGACTAGCGGTTACAATGAGCAGTTCTTC.

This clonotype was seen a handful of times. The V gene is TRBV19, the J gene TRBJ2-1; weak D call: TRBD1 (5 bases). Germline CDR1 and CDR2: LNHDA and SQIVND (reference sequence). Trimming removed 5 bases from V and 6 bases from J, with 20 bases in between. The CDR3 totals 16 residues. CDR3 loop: CASSLSGAERGNEQFF. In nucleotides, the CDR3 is TGTGCCAGTAGTCTAAGTGGGGCTGAGCGAGGCAATGAGCAGTTCTTC.

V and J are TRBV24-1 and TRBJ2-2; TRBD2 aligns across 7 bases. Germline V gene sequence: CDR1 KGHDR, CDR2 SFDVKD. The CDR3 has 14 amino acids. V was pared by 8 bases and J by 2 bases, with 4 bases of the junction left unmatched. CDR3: CATTGTINTGELFF. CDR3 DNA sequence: TGTGCCACCACCGGGACTATAAACACCGGGGAGCTGTTTTTT.

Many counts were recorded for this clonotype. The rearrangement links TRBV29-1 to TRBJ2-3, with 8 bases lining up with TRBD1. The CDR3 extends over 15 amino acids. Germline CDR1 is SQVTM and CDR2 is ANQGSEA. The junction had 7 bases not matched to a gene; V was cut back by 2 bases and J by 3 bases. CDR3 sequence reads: CSVEYGQGATDTQYF. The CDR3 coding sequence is TGCAGCGTTGAATACGGGCAGGGGGCAACAGATACGCAGTATTTT.

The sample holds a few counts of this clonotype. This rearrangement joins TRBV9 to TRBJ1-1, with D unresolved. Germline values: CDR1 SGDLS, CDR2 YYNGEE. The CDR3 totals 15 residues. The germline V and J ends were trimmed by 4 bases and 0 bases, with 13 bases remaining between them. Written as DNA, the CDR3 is TGTGCCAGCAGCACCCTCGCAGGTATGAACACTGAAGCTTTCTTT. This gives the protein CASSTLAGMNTEAFF.

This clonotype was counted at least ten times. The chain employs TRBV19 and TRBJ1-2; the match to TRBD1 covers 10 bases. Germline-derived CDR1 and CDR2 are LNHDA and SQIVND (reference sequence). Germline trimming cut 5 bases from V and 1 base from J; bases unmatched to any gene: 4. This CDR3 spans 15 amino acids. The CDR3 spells CASSARTGGNYGYTF. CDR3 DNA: TGTGCCAGTAGTGCCCGGACAGGGGGTAACTATGGCTACACCTTC.

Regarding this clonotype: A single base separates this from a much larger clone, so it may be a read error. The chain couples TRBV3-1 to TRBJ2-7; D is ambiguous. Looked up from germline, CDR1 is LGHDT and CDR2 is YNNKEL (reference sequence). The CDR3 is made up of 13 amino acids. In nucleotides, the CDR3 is TGTGCCAGCAGCCAAGATAGGGAATACGGGCAGTACTTC. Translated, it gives CASSQDREYGQYF.

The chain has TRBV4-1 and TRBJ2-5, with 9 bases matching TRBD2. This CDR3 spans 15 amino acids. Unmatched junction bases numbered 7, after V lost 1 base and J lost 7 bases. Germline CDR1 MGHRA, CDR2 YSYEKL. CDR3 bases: TGCGCCAGCAGCCAAGGGCTAGCGGGGATGGGGACCCAGTACTTC. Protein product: CASSQGLAGMGTQYF.

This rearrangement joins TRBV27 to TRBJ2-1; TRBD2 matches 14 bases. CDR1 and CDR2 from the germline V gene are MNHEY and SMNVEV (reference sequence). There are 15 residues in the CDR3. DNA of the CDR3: TGTGCAACCCCGGGACTAGCGGGAGTACGGAATGAGCAGTTCTTC. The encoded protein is CATPGLAGVRNEQFF.

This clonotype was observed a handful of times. CDR3 coding DNA: TGCGCCAGCAGCTTGACCGGCGAGACCCGGGCAGATACGCAGTATTTT. This gives the protein CASSLTGETRADTQYF. V usage is TRBV5-1 and J usage is TRBJ2-3; D is ambiguous. The CDR3 is made up of 16 amino acids. Trimming took off 1 base at V and 4 bases at J, with 16 bases between the two ends. Germline CDR1 and CDR2: SGHRS and YFSETQ. The variable domain in full, with the rest retrieved from reference TRBV5-1 and TRBJ2-3, is KAGVTQTPRYLIKTRGQQVTLSCSPISGHRSVSWYQQTPGQGLQFLFEYFSETQRNKGNFPGRFSGRQFSNSRSEMNVSTLELGDSALYLCASSLTGETRADTQYFGPGTRLTVL.

The CDR3 DNA sequence: TGTGCCAGCAGTTTACAGGGGTCTTACTACGAGCAGTACTTC. It translates to CASSLQGSYYEQYF. This chain links TRBV12-3 or TRBV12-4 with TRBJ2-7; perhaps TRBD1 as D (6 bases). V was pared by 2 bases and J by 3 bases, with 11 bases between. This CDR3 contains 14 residues.

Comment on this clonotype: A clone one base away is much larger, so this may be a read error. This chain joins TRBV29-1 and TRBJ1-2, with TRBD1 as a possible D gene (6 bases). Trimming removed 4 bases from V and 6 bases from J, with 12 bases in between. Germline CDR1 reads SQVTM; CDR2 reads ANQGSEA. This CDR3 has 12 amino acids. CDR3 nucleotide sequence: TGCAGCGTTGGCTCGGGGGCGGATGGCTACACCTTC. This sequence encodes CSVGSGADGYTF.

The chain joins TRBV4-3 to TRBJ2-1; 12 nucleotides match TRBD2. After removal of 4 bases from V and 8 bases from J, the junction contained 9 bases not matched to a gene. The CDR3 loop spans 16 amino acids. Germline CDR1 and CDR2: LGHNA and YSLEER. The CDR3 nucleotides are TGCGCCAGCAGCCTGACTAGCGGGAGTTTTTGGTATGAGCAGTTCTTC. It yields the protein CASSLTSGSFWYEQFF.

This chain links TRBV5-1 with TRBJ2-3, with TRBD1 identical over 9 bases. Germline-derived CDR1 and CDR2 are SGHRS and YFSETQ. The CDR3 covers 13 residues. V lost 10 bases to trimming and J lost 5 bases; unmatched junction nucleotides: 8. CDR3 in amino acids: CAARDRAGDTQYF. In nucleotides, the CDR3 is TGCGCCGCCCGGGACAGGGCTGGAGATACGCAGTATTTT.